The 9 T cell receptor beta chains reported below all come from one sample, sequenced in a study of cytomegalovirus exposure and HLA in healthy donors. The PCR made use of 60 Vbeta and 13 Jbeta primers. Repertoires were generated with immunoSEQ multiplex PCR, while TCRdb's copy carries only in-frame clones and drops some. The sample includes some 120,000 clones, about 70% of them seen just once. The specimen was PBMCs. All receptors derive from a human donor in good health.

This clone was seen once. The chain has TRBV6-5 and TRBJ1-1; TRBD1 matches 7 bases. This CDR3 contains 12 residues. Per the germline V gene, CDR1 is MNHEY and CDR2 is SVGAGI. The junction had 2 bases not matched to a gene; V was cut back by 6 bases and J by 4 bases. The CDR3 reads CASSNRGTEAFF. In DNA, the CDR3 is TGTGCCAGCAGCAACAGGGGCACTGAAGCTTTCTTT.

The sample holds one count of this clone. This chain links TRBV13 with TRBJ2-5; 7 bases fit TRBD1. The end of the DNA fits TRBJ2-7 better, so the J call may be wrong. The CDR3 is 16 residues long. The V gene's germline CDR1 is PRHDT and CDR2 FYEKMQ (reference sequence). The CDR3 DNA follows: TGTGCCAGCAGCTTAGGGTCAGGGGGACCCTCCTACGAGCAGTACTTC. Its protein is CASSLGSGGPSYEQYF.

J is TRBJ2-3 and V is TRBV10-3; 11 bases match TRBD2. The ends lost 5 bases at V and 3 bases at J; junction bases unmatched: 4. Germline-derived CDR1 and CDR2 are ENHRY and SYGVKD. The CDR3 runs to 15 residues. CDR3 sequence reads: CAISNSGGVTDTQYF. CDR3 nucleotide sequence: TGTGCCATCAGTAATAGCGGGGGGGTGACAGATACGCAGTATTTT.

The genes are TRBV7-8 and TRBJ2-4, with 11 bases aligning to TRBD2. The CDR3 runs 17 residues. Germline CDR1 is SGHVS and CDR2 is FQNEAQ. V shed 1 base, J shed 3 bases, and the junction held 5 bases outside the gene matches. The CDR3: CASSLGGLAVGKNIQYF. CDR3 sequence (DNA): TGTGCCAGCAGCTTAGGGGGACTAGCGGTAGGCAAAAACATTCAGTACTTC.

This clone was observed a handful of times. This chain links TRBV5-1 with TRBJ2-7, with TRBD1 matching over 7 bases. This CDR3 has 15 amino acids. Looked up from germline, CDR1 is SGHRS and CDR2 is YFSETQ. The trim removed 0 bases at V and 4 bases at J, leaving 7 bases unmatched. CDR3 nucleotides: TGCGCCAGCAGCTTGGACGGACGGGGACAGTACGAGCAGTACTTC. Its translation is CASSLDGRGQYEQYF.

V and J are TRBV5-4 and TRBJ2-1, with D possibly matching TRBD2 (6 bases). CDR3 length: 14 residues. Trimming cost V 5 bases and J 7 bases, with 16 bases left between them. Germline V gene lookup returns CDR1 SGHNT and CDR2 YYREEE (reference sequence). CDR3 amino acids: CASSSPAEGNEQFF. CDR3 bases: TGTGCCAGCAGTTCCCCGGCGGAGGGAAATGAGCAGTTCTTC. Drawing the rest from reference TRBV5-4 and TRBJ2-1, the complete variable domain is ETGVTQSPTHLIKTRGQQVTLRCSSQSGHNTVSWYQQALGQGPQFIFQYYREEENGRGNFPPRFSGLQFPNYSSELNVNALELDDSALYLCASSSPAEGNEQFFGPGTRLTVL.

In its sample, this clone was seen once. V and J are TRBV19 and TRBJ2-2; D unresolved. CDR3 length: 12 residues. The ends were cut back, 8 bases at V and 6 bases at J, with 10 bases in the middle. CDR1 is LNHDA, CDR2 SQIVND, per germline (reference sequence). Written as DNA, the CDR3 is TGTGCCAGTGGCGTAGCCCCCGGGGAGCTGTTTTTT. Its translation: CASGVAPGELFF.

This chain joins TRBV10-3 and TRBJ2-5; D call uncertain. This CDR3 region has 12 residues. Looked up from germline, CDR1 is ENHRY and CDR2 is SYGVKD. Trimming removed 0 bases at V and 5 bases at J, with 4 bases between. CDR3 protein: CAISESEETQYF. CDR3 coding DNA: TGTGCCATCAGTGAGTCTGAGGAGACCCAGTACTTC.

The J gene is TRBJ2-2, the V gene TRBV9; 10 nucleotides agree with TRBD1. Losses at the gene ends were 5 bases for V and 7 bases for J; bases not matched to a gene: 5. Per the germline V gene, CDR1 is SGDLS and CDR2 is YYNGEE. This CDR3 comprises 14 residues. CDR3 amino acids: CASSGQGGFGELFF. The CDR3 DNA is TGTGCCAGCAGTGGACAGGGGGGGTTCGGGGAGCTGTTTTTT.